The rows below give T cell receptor beta chains drawn from one sample of a study of cytomegalovirus exposure and HLA in healthy donors. Some clones are missing from TCRdb's copy, which holds only in-frame ones; the method was immunoSEQ multiplex PCR. This table holds about 160,000 clones, about 80% found once. Sequencing used PBMCs. These receptors were taken from a man aged 25 to 40 in good health and CMV-seronegative. Both conserved end residues are part of each CDR3. A D gene is named only where the DNA matches it firmly. Rows may omit the clone size; those that give it use once, few, many or a size class.

d_gene	v_gene	abundance	j_gene	CDR3nt	CDR3aa
TRBD2	TRBV7-9	.	TRBJ2-2	TGTGCCAGCAGCTCCCGGGGGGGAGACACCGGGGAGCTGTTTTTT	CASSSRGGDTGELFF
.	TRBV5-1	.	TRBJ1-1	TGCGCCAGCAGCTTGGTGGAGGGGCGGAACACTGAAGCTTTCTTT	CASSLVEGRNTEAFF
TRBD1	TRBV19	few	TRBJ1-3	TGTGCCAGTAGTATAGGGGACAGCTCTGGAAACACCATATATTTT	CASSIGDSSGNTIYF
TRBD1	TRBV28	.	TRBJ1-2	TGTGCCAGCAGTTTGGGCGGGACAGGGAGGGGGTATGGCTACACCTTC	CASSLGGTGRGYGYTF
.	TRBV11-2	.	TRBJ1-5	TGTGCCAGCAGCTTAGTCGGTCAGCCCCAGCATTTT	CASSLVGQPQHF
TRBD2	TRBV30	.	TRBJ2-1	TGTGCCTGGAGTGTAGGGACTACTTACAATGAGCAGTTCTTC	CAWSVGTTYNEQFF
.	TRBV30	once	TRBJ1-5	TGTGCCTGGAGTGTAAGGGGGAAGGGGAGTCAGCCCCAGCATTTT	CAWSVRGKGSQPQHF
TRBD2	TRBV7-9	.	TRBJ2-7	TGTGCCAGCAGCCTCCGTGGGACTAGCGGTGCCTACGAGCAGTACTTC	CASSLRGTSGAYEQYF
TRBD1	TRBV5-4	.	TRBJ1-2	TGTGCCAGCAGCCCTGGGACAGGGGGCTATGGCTACACCTTC	CASSPGTGGYGYTF
.	TRBV18	.	TRBJ2-1	TGTGCCAGCTCACCCAGGGACTCGGATGAGCAGTTCTTC	CASSPRDSDEQFF
.	TRBV4-3	.	TRBJ1-5	TGCGCCAGCAGCCAAGATTTACAGGGCGGTCAGCCCCAGCATTTT	CASSQDLQGGQPQHF
.	TRBV7-6	few	TRBJ2-3	TGTGCCAGCAGCCCCGACTTGATACGCACAGATACGCAGTATTTT	CASSPDLIRTDTQYF
TRBD2	TRBV7-2	.	TRBJ2-3	TGTGCCAGCAGCTTAGCGGGTCCTAGCGGGGGGTCCCGACCTAGCACAGATACGCAGTATTTT	CASSLAGPSGGSRPSTDTQYF
.	TRBV5-1	.	TRBJ1-1	TGCGCCAGACGGCTTGGGGGGGGATGGAGGAACACTGAAGCTTTCTTT	CARRLGGGWRNTEAFF
TRBD1	TRBV7-2	.	TRBJ1-5	TGTGCCAGCAGCTTTCGGACAGGGGCCAATCAGCCCCAGCATTTT	CASSFRTGANQPQHF
.	TRBV30	.	TRBJ2-7	TGTGCCGGGCTAGTGGACTCATACGAGCAGTACTTC	CAGLVDSYEQYF
.	TRBV5-1	.	TRBJ2-7	TGCGCCAGCAGCTTACAGGCATTGAGCTCCTACGAGCAGTACTTC	CASSLQALSSYEQYF
.	TRBV27	.	TRBJ2-5	TGTGCCAGCAGTCAGTACATGTCGCGGGAGACCCAGTACTTC	CASSQYMSRETQYF
.	TRBV4-3	.	TRBJ1-1	TGCGCCAGCAGCCAAGAGCCCGGTTTTGAAGCTTTCTTT	CASSQEPGFEAFF
TRBD1	TRBV4-1	.	TRBJ1-5	TGCGCCAGCAGCCAAGCAGACCCCAAAAAAGGGGACAGGGGGACCAATCAGCCCCAGCATTTT	CASSQADPKKGDRGTNQPQHF
.	TRBV6-6	.	TRBJ2-5	TGTGCCAGCAGCCTTCAGACAGGACGGTACGAGACCCAGTACTTC	CASSLQTGRYETQYF
.	TRBV5-6	few	TRBJ2-7	TGTGCCAGCAGCACAGGCCGCGAGCAGTACTTC	CASSTGREQYF
TRBD1	TRBV7-2	.	TRBJ1-1	TGTGCCAGCAGCCTGGGGACAGGTTGGAACACTGAAGCTTTCTTT	CASSLGTGWNTEAFF
TRBD1	TRBV28	.	TRBJ2-3	TGTGCCAGCAGTTTCTTGACAGGGGCTTTCGATACGCAGTATTTT	CASSFLTGAFDTQYF
.	TRBV7-3	.	TRBJ2-5	TGTGCCAGCAGCTTAAGAAGAGTTGAGACCCAGTACTTC	CASSLRRVETQYF
TRBD2	TRBV30	.	TRBJ2-7	TGTGCCTGGAGTGTAGTCCTAGCGGGGGAGCAGTACTTC	CAWSVVLAGEQYF
.	TRBV2	.	TRBJ2-5	TGTGCCAGCAGTAATAGAGAAGAGACCCAGTACTTC	CASSNREETQYF
.	TRBV30	few	TRBJ2-5	TGTGCCTGGGAGTGGGGCGGGGGCGGGGAGACCCAGTACTTC	CAWEWGGGGETQYF
.	TRBV2	.	TRBJ2-1	TGTGCCAGCTGCGTCGCGGGGCCCCTAGCCGTGCAGTTCTTC	CASCVAGPLAVQFF
TRBD1	TRBV25-1	.	TRBJ2-1	TGTGCCAGCAATCAACCGGGACAGGGGAACAATGAGCAGTTCTTC	CASNQPGQGNNEQFF
TRBD1	TRBV5-1	.	TRBJ2-7	TGCGCCAGCAGTCAAGACCACAACAGGGGGCTGTACGAGCAGTACTTC	CASSQDHNRGLYEQYF
.	TRBV5-4	.	TRBJ2-7	TGTGCCAGCAGCTGGGGGGTGTCTAATACCTACGAGCAGTACTTC	CASSWGVSNTYEQYF
TRBD1	TRBV28	.	TRBJ1-5	TGTGCCAGCAGTCCACAGGACAGGGCGGGTCAGCCCCAGCATTTT	CASSPQDRAGQPQHF
TRBD1	TRBV7-2	.	TRBJ2-2	TGTGCCAGCAGCTTCCGGGACAGGGGGTATGTCGGGGAGCTGTTTTTT	CASSFRDRGYVGELFF
TRBD1	TRBV5-1	.	TRBJ1-1	TGCGCCAGCAGCCCGGCATTGCTAGGCTCAAACCACAGGGGAGGCACTGAAGCTTTCTTT	CASSPALLGSNHRGGTEAFF
.	TRBV6-6	.	TRBJ2-3	TGTGCCAGCAGTTACTCGGGGGCGTCGGGTGGTACGCAGTATTTT	CASSYSGASGGTQYF
TRBD2	TRBV9	.	TRBJ2-7	TGTGCCAGCAGCGTAGGGGCGGGGGTCTACGAGCAGTACTTC	CASSVGAGVYEQYF
.	TRBV4-1	few	TRBJ2-2	TGCGCCAGCAGCCAACTCGACAGCGACACCGGGGAGCTGTTTTTT	CASSQLDSDTGELFF
.	TRBV7-3	few	TRBJ2-1	TGTGCCAGCAGCTCCCCTGCCAGCTCCTACAATGAGCAGTTCTTC	CASSSPASSYNEQFF
TRBD1	TRBV4-2	.	TRBJ1-5	TGTGCCAGCAGCCAAGGCAGGGGGCCGCATAATCAGCCCCAGCATTTT	CASSQGRGPHNQPQHF
.	TRBV7-6	once	TRBJ1-1	TGTGCCAGCAGCTCAGGGGCGGCGACTGAAGCTTTCTTT	CASSSGAATEAFF
.	TRBV18	.	TRBJ2-2	TGTGCCAGCTCACCATTAGAGAAAGGACTTTACACCGGGGAGCTGTTTTTT	CASSPLEKGLYTGELFF
.	TRBV9	.	TRBJ1-2	TGTGCCAGCAGCCCAGACCCGGGGGGGATTAACTATGGCTACACCTTC	CASSPDPGGINYGYTF
TRBD2	TRBV4-1	.	TRBJ2-3	TGCGCCAGCAGCCTACTTAGCGGGAGTGGGACAGATACGCAGTATTTT	CASSLLSGSGTDTQYF
.	TRBV10-3	.	TRBJ2-7	TGTGCCATCAGTGGGGCGGGCCCAAGCTCCTACGAGCAGTACTTC	CAISGAGPSSYEQYF
.	TRBV2	.	TRBJ1-4	TGTGCCAGCAAGAGAAGCAATGAAAAACTGTTTTTT	CASKRSNEKLFF
TRBD2	TRBV5-8	.	TRBJ2-7	TGTGCCAGCAGGTCCAGGGGAAGCGGGAGCTACGAGCAGTACTTC	CASRSRGSGSYEQYF
TRBD1	TRBV7-8	.	TRBJ1-1	TGTGCCAGCAGGTGGGGACAGGGAGGGACTGAAGCTTTCTTT	CASRWGQGGTEAFF